Listed here are 2 T cell receptor beta chains from one sample, sequenced in a study of spatial heterogeneity in lung cancer (dated 2019 in TCRdb). Receptors were amplified or captured by 5' RACE. Sequencing used a NextSeq 500. TCRdb ran its own pipeline on the public reads, namely fastp trimming at Q25 and MiXCR clone calling, and kept in-frame beta chains. CDR3 protein sequences are deduplicated, and each keeps its most common genes and DNA. For this sample there are approximately 12,000 distinct CDR3 sequences; approximately 6.2% appear just once. The top ten hold about 9.4% of the sample. The time point label here, explained by the study, means: sample taken at primary tumor resection. Whole RNA extracted from tumor and nontumor lung tissue, or from cryopreserved PBMC samples, was used for TCR sequencing without cell sorting. The sample was normal lung tissue next to the tumor, taken at surgery. All receptors come from a male donor with early-stage non-small cell lung cancer.

Many counts were recorded for this clonotype. Because the library targeted alpha chains, this beta chain is an off-target read whose size means little. The V gene is TRBV20-1, the J gene TRBJ2-1, with 7 bases that match TRBD2. V dropped 6 bases and J dropped 3; count of bases not matched to a gene: 11. Germline V gene sequence: CDR1 DFQATT, CDR2 SNEGSKA (reference sequence). The CDR3 runs 15 residues. The CDR3 DNA is TGCAGTGCGCGGAGACTAGCAGTACTCTACAATGAGCAGTTCTTC. The encoded protein is CSARRLAVLYNEQFF.

This clonotype showed up many times. This beta chain is a stray read from a library made for alpha chains; its abundance is not meaningful. The V and J genes are TRBV7-9 and TRBJ2-3; D tentatively fits TRBD1 or TRBD2 (5 bases each). V lost 5 bases to trimming and J lost 4 bases, with 19 bases between them. CDR3 length equals 16 residues. The germline V gene has CDR1 SEHNR and CDR2 FQNEAQ (reference sequence). The CDR3 protein is CASSLGASYVPDTQYF. In DNA form, the CDR3 reads TGTGCCAGCAGCCTTGGGGCTAGCTATGTGCCAGATACGCAGTATTTT.